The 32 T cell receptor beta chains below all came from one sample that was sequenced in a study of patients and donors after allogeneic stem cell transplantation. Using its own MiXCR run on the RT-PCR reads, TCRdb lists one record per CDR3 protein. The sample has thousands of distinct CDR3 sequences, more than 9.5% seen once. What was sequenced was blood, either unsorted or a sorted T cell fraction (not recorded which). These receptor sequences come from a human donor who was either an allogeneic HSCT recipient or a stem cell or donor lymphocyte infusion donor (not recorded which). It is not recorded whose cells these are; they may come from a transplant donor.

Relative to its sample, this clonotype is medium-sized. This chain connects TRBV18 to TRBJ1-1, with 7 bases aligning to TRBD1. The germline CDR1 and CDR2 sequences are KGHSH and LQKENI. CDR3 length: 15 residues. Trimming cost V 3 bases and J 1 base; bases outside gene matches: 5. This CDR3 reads CASSPVTGKNTEAFF. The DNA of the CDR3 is TGTGCCAGCTCACCTGTGACAGGGAAGAACACTGAAGCTTTCTTT.

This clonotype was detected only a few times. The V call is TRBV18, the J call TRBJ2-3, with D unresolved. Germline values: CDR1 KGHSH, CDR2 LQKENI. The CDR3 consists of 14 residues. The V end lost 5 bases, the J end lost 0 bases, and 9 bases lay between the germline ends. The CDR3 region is CASSSSSSTDTQYF. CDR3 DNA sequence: TGTGCCAGCTCATCGAGTAGTAGCACAGATACGCAGTATTTT.

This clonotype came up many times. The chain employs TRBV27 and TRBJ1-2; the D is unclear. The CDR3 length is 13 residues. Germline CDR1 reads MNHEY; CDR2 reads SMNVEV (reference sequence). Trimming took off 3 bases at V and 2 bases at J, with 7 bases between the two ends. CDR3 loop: CASSFGQNYGYTF. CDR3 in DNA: TGTGCCAGCAGTTTCGGGCAGAACTATGGCTACACCTTC.

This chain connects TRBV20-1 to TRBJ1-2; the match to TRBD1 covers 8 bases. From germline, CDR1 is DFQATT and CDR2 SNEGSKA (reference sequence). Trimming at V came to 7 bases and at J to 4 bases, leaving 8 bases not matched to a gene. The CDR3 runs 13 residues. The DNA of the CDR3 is TGCAGTGTCGTGACAGGGGAGAGCTATGGCTACACCTTC. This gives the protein CSVVTGESYGYTF.

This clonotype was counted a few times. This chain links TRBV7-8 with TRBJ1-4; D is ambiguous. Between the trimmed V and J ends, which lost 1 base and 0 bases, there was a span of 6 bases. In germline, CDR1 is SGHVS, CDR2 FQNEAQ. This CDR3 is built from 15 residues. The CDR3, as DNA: TGTGCCAGCAGCTTAGGACTTGCAACTAATGAAAAACTGTTTTTT. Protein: CASSLGLATNEKLFF.

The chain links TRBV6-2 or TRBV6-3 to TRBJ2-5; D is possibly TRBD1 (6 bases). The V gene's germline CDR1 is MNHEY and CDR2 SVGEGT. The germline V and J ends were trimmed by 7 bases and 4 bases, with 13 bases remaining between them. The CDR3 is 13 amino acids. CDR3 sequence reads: CASIGQSGETQYF. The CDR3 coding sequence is TGTGCCAGCATCGGACAGTCAGGAGAGACCCAGTACTTC.

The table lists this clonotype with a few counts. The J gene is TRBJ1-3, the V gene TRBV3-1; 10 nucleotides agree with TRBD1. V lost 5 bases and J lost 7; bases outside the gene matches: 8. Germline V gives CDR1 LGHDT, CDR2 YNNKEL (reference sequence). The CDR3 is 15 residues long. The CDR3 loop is CASSYPRQGANTIYF. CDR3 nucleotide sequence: TGTGCCAGCAGCTACCCGCGACAGGGGGCCAACACCATATATTTT.

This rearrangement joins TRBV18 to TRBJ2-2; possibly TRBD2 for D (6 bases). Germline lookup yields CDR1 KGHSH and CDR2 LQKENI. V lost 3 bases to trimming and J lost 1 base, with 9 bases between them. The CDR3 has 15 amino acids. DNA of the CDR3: TGTGCCAGCTCACCGGGACTCGTGAACACCGGGGAGCTGTTTTTT. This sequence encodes CASSPGLVNTGELFF. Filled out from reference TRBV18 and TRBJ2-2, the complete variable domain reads NAGVMQNPRHLVRRRGQEARLRCSPMKGHSHVYWYRQLPEEGLKFMVYLQKENIIDESGMPKERFSAEFPKEGPSILRIQQVVRGDSAAYFCASSPGLVNTGELFFGEGSRLTVL.

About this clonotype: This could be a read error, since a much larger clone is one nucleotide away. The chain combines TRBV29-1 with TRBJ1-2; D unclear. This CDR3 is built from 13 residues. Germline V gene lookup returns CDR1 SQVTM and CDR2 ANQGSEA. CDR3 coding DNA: TGCAGCGTTGAGTCTCAGTACAACTATGGCGACACCTTC. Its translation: CSVESQYNYGDTF.

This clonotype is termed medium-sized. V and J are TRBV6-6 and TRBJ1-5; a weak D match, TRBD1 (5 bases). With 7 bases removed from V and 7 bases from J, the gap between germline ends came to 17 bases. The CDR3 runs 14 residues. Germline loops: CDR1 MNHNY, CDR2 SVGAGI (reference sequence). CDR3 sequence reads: CASKPRRGEQPQHF. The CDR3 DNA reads TGTGCCAGCAAACCCCGACGGGGGGAACAGCCCCAGCATTTT.

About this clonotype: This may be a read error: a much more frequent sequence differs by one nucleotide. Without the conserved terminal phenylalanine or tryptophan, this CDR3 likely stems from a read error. The CDR3 spells CASSWGPTDTQYS. The DNA for the CDR3 is TGTGCCAGCAGTTGGGGTCCGACAGATACGCAGTATTCT. This chain uses TRBV12-3 or TRBV12-4 with TRBJ2-3; unclear D gene. V lost 4 bases, J lost 3 bases, and 8 bases lay in between. CDR3 length: 13 residues.

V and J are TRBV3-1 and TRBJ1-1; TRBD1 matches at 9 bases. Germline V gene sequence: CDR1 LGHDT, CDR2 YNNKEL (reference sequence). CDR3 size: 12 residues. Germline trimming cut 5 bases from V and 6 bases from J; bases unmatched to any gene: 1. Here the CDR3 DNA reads TGTGCCAGCAGCAGGACAGGGGCTGAAGCTTTCTTT. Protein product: CASSRTGAEAFF.

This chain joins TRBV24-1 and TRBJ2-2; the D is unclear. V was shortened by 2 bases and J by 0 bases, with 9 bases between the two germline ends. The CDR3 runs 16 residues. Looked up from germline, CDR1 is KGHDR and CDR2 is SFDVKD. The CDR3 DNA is TGTGCCACCAGTGATTATAGGGCCTCGAACACCGGGGAGCTGTTTTTT. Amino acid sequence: CATSDYRASNTGELFF.

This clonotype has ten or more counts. The CDR3 DNA is TGTGCCAGCAGCTTGACGGGACTAGCGGGGTTTGGCTCCTACAATGAGCAGTTCTTC. It is translated as CASSLTGLAGFGSYNEQFF. The gene calls are TRBV11-2 and TRBJ2-1; 13 nucleotides match TRBD2. Germline V gene lookup returns CDR1 SGHAT and CDR2 FQNNGV. CDR3 size: 19 residues. Trimming at V came to 3 bases and at J to 0 bases, leaving 8 bases not matched to a gene.

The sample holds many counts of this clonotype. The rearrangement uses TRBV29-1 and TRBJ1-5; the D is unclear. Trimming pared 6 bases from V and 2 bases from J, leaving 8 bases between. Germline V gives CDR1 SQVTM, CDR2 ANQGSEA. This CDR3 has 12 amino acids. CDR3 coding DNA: TGCAGCGTCGGAGGAGGCAATCAGCCCCAGCATTTT. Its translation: CSVGGGNQPQHF.

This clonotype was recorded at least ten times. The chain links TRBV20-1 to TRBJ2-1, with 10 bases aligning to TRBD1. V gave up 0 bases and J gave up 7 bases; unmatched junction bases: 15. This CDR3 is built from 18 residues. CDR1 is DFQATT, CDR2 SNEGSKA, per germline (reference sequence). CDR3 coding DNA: TGCAGTGCTAGAGACTTGACAGGGGGCGTTTATCTGCGTAATGAGCAGTTCTTC. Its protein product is CSARDLTGGVYLRNEQFF.

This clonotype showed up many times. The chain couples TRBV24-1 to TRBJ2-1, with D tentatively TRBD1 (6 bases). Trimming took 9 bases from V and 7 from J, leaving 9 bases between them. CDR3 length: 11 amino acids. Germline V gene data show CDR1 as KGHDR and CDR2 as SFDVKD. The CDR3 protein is CATRRGNEQFF. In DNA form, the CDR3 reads TGTGCCACCCGCAGGGGAAATGAGCAGTTCTTC.

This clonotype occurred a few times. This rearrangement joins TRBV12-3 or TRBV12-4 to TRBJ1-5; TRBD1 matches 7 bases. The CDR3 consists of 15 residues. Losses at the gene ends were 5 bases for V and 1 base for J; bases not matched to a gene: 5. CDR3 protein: CASSRQGLSNQPQHF. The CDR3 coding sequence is TGTGCCAGCAGTAGACAGGGTTTGAGCAATCAGCCCCAGCATTTT.

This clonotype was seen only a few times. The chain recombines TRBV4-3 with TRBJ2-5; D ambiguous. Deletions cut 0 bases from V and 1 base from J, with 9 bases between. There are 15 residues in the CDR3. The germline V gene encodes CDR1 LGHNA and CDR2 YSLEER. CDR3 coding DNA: TGCGCCAGCAGCCAAGAGTACAGCTTCCAAGAGACCCAGTACTTC. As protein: CASSQEYSFQETQYF.

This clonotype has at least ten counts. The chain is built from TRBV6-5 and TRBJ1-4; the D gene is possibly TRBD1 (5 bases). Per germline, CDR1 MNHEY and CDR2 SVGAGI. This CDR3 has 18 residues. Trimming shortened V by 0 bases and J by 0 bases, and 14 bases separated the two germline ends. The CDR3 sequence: CASSYSRAGISTNEKLFF. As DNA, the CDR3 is TGTGCCAGCAGTTACTCGAGGGCAGGGATATCAACTAATGAAAAACTGTTTTTT.

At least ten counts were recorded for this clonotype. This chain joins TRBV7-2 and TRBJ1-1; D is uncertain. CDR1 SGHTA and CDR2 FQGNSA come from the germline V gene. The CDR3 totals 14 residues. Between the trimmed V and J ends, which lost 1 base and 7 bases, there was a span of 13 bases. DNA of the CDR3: TGTGCCAGCAGCTTAGAGGTAGGGTCCTTTGAAGCTTTCTTT. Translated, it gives CASSLEVGSFEAFF.

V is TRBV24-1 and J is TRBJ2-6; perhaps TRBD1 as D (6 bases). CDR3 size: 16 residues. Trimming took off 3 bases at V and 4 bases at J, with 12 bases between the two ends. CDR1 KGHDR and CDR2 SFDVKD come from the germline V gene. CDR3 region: CATSDTTGSGANVLTF. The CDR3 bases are TGTGCCACCAGTGATACGACAGGATCCGGGGCCAACGTCCTGACTTTC.

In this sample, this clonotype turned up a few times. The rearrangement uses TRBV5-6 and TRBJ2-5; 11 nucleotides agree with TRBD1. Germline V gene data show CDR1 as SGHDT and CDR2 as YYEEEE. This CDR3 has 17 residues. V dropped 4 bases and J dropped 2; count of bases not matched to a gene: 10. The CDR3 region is CASSLMDRGPSQETQYF. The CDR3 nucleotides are TGTGCCAGCAGCCTTATGGACAGGGGGCCATCTCAAGAGACCCAGTACTTC.

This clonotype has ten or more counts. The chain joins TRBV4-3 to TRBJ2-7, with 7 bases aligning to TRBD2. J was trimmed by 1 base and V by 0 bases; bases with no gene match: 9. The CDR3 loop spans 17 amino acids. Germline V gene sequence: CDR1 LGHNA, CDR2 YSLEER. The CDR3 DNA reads TGCGCCAGCAGCCAAGATTTGGGCGGGAGCCGATCCTACGAGCAGTACTTC. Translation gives CASSQDLGGSRSYEQYF.

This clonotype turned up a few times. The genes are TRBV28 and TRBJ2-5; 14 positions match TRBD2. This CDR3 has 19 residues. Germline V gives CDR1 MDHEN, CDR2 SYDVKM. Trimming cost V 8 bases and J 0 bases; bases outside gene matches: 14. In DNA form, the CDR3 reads TGTGCCAGCCCCCCCTGGGGACTAGCGGGGGCCTGGTACCAAGAGACCCAGTACTTC. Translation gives CASPPWGLAGAWYQETQYF.

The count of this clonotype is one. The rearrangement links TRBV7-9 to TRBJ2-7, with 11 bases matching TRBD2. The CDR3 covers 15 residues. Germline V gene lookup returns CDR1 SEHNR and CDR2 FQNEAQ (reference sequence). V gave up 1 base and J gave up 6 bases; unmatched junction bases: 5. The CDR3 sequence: CASSLVSGGAREQYV. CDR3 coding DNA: TGTGCCAGCAGCTTAGTTAGCGGGGGGGCCCGCGAGCAGTACGTC.

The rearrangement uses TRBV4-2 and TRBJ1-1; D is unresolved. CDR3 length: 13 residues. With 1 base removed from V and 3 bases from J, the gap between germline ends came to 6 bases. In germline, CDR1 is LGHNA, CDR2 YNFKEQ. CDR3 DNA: TGTGCCAGCAGCCAAGGTGAAGACACTGAAGCTTTCTTT. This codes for CASSQGEDTEAFF.

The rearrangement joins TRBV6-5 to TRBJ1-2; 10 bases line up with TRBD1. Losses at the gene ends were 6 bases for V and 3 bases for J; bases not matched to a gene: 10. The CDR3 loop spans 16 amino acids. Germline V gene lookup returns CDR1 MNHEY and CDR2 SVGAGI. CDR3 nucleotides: TGTGCCAGCAGCCCCGTAATCGACAGGGGGCACTATGGCTACACCTTC. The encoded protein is CASSPVIDRGHYGYTF.

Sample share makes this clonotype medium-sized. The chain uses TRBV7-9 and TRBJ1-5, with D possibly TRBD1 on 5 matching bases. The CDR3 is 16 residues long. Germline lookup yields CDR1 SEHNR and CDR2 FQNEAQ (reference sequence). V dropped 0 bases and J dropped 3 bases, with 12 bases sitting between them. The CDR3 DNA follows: TGTGCCAGCAGCTTAGCGTGGGCAGGGTACAATCAGCCCCAGCATTTT. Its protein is CASSLAWAGYNQPQHF.

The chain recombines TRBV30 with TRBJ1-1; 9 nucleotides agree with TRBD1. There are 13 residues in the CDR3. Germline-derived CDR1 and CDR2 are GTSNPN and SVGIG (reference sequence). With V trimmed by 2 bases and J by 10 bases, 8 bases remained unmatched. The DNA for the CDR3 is TGTGCCTGGAGTACAGGGGGCGCAGAGGGAGCTTTCTTT. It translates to CAWSTGGAEGAFF.

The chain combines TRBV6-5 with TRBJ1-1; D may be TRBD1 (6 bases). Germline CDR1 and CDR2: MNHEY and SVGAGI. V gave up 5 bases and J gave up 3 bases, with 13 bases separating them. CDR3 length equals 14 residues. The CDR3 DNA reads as TGTGCCAGCAGTACTCTACAGGGATACACTGAAGCTTTCTTT. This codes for CASSTLQGYTEAFF.

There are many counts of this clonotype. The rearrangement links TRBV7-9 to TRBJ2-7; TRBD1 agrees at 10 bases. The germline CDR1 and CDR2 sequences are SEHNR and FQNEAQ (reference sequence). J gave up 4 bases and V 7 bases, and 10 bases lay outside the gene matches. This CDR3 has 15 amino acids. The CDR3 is CASTSLGGQGYEQYF. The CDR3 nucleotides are TGTGCCAGCACCTCTCTTGGGGGACAGGGGTACGAGCAGTACTTC.